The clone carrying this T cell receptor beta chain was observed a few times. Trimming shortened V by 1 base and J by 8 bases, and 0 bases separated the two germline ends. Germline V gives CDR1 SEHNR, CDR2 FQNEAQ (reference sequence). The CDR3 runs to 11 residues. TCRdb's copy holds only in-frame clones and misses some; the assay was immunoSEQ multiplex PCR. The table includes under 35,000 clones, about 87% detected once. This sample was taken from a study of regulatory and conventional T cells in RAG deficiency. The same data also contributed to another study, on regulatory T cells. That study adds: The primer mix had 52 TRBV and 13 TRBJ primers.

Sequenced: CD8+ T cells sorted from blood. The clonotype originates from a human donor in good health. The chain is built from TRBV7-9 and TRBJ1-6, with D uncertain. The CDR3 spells CASSLDSPLHF. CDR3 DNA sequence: TGTGCCAGCAGCTTAGATTCACCCCTCCACTTT.